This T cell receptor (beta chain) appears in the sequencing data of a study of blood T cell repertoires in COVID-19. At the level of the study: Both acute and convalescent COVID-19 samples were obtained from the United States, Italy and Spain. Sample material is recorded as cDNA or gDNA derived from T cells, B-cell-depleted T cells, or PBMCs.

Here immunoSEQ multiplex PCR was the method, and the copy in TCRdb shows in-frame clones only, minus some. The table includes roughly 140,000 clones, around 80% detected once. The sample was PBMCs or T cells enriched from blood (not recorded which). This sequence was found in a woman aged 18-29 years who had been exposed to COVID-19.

The CDR3 here is CASSPPYAEAFF. CDR3 DNA: TGTGCCAGCAGCCCTCCCTACGCTGAAGCTTTCTTT. The rearrangement joins TRBV7-9 to TRBJ1-1; D remains ambiguous. V was clipped by 5 bases and J by 6 bases, with 10 bases between them. Germline V gene sequence: CDR1 SEHNR, CDR2 FQNEAQ (reference sequence). The CDR3 consists of 12 residues.